Following are 16 T cell receptor beta chains from one sample sequenced in a study of cytomegalovirus exposure and HLA in healthy donors. PCR was performed using 60 Vbeta and 13 Jbeta primers. Some clones are missing from TCRdb's copy, which holds only in-frame ones; the method was immunoSEQ multiplex PCR. This sample yields roughly 150,000 clones, of which roughly 80% are seen a single time; roughly 14% belongs to the top ten. Material: PBMCs. The receptors shown here come from a middle-aged woman in good health and CMV-seronegative.

The genes are TRBV28 and TRBJ2-5; 9 nucleotides align to TRBD1. This CDR3 comprises 14 residues. Trimming at V came to 3 bases and at J to 6 bases, leaving 5 bases not matched to a gene. CDR1 is MDHEN, CDR2 SYDVKM, per germline. In DNA, the CDR3 is TGTGCCAGCAGTTTGGGACAGGGTGGACAGACCCAGTACTTC. Residues: CASSLGQGGQTQYF.

The chain couples TRBV7-7 to TRBJ2-5; weak D call: TRBD1 (6 bases). Germline V CDR1 and CDR2: SSHAT, FNYEAQ (reference sequence). V dropped 5 bases and J dropped 5 bases, with 18 bases sitting between them. The CDR3 is made up of 15 amino acids. The chain's CDR3 is CASSRSWGRKETQYF. In nucleotides, the CDR3 is TGTGCCAGCAGCCGATCGTGGGGGCGCAAGGAGACCCAGTACTTC. Full variable domain (remainder filled in from reference TRBV7-7 and TRBJ2-5): GAGVSQSPRYKVTKRGQDVTLRCDPISSHATLYWYQQALGQGPEFLTYFNYEAQPDKSGLPSDRFSAERPEGSISTLTIQRTEQRDSAMYRCASSRSWGRKETQYFGPGTRLLVL.

The chain couples TRBV28 to TRBJ2-7; 11 nucleotides agree with TRBD1. The CDR3 is made up of 14 amino acids. J lost 7 bases, V lost 4 bases, and 6 bases had no gene match. Per germline, CDR1 MDHEN and CDR2 SYDVKM. CDR3 loop: CASSSGQGAWEQYF. CDR3 nucleotide sequence: TGTGCCAGCAGTTCCGGACAGGGGGCTTGGGAGCAGTACTTC.

There are a few counts of this clone. The chain couples TRBV4-3 to TRBJ2-4, with D unclear. In germline, CDR1 is LGHNA, CDR2 YSLEER. This CDR3 is 11 amino acids long. Trimming shortened V by 1 base and J by 9 bases, and 4 bases separated the two germline ends. CDR3 sequence reads: CASSQGSIQYF. The CDR3 bases are TGCGCCAGCAGCCAAGGGAGCATTCAGTACTTC.

The chain recombines TRBV28 with TRBJ1-2; 8 bases are shared with TRBD1. V lost 4 bases, J lost 8 bases, and 9 bases stayed unmatched. This CDR3 spans 14 amino acids. The V gene's germline CDR1 is MDHEN and CDR2 SYDVKM. The DNA of the CDR3 is TGTGCCAGCAGTTCCCCGAGACAGGGGAACGGCTACACCTTC. Its translation is CASSSPRQGNGYTF.

V gene TRBV6-5 combines with J gene TRBJ1-6; TRBD1 is a possible D gene (5 bases). This CDR3 region has 16 residues. V was cut by 2 bases and J by 5 bases, with 13 bases left in between. The germline V gene encodes CDR1 MNHEY and CDR2 SVGAGI. The CDR3 DNA reads TGTGCCAGCAGTTACGAGACAGTTTCTAATAATTCACCCCTCCACTTT. This codes for CASSYETVSNNSPLHF.

This CDR3 reads CASSSQGYGELFF. The CDR3 DNA reads TGTGCCAGCAGCTCCCAGGGTTACGGGGAGCTGTTTTTT. The J gene is TRBJ2-2, the V gene TRBV7-9; D possibly corresponds to TRBD1 (5 bases). The germline CDR1 and CDR2 sequences are SEHNR and FQNEAQ (reference sequence). There are 13 residues in the CDR3. V was cut by 4 bases and J by 7 bases, with 10 bases left in between.

The chain couples TRBV6-1 to TRBJ1-2; tentatively, D is TRBD1 (6 bases). CDR3 length: 14 amino acids. The V and J ends lost 8 bases and 6 bases respectively, with 19 bases between them. Per germline, CDR1 MNHNS and CDR2 SASEGT. CDR3 residues: CASGVGGPMDGYTF. The CDR3 DNA reads TGTGCCAGCGGGGTCGGGGGGCCGATGGATGGCTACACCTTC.

The chain recombines TRBV18 with TRBJ1-2; 8 bases agree with TRBD1. The CDR3 totals 14 residues. Germline assignment: CDR1 KGHSH and CDR2 LQKENI. The V and J ends lost 4 bases and 3 bases, in that order; junction bases with no gene match: 4. The CDR3 loop is CASSLPGGDYGYTF. CDR3 sequence (DNA): TGTGCCAGCTCACTACCAGGGGGCGACTATGGCTACACCTTC.

The CDR3 nucleotides read TGTGCCAGCTCCCCGAGTTTGGACACTGAAGCTTTCTTT. Translated: CASSPSLDTEAFF. The rearrangement joins TRBV18 to TRBJ1-1; D gene ambiguous. Germline loops: CDR1 KGHSH, CDR2 LQKENI. This CDR3 has 13 residues. V was shortened by 6 bases and J by 3 bases, with 11 bases between the two germline ends. The full variable domain, its missing parts supplied by reference TRBV18 and TRBJ1-1, is NAGVMQNPRHLVRRRGQEARLRCSPMKGHSHVYWYRQLPEEGLKFMVYLQKENIIDESGMPKERFSAEFPKEGPSILRIQQVVRGDSAAYFCASSPSLDTEAFFGQGTRLTVV.

The CDR3: CASSRDRGNEKLFF. The CDR3 coding sequence is TGTGCCAGCAGTCGGGACAGGGGAAATGAAAAACTGTTTTTT. This sequence joins TRBV28 and TRBJ1-4; TRBD1 aligns across 10 bases. V shed 5 bases and J 5 bases; nucleotides not matched to a gene: 2. This CDR3 contains 14 residues. CDR1 and CDR2 from the germline V gene are MDHEN and SYDVKM.

The chain joins TRBV5-4 to TRBJ1-2, with D possibly TRBD1 on 6 matching bases. The germline gives CDR1 SGHNT, CDR2 YYREEE (reference sequence). V lost 2 bases and J lost 4, with 15 bases in between. The CDR3 length is 15 residues. The CDR3 DNA is TGTGCCAGCAGCTTCGGACAGAAACCTACCTATGGCTACACCTTC. This sequence encodes CASSFGQKPTYGYTF.

CDR3 in amino acids: CASRAAGRPLYEQYF. CDR3 coding DNA: TGTGCCAGCAGAGCGGCGGGACGCCCTTTGTACGAGCAGTACTTC. The chain joins TRBV27 to TRBJ2-7; D perhaps matches TRBD2 (6 bases). CDR3 size: 15 residues. Germline assignment: CDR1 MNHEY and CDR2 SMNVEV (reference sequence). The germline V and J ends were trimmed by 6 bases and 4 bases, with 19 bases remaining between them.

This clone appeared a single time. V and J are TRBV11-3 and TRBJ2-2, with 7 positions matching TRBD2. CDR3 size: 16 residues. In germline, CDR1 is SGHNT, CDR2 YENEEA. The V gene end was trimmed by 3 bases and the J gene end by 5 bases; junction bases not matched to a gene: 9. The CDR3 sequence is CASSLGEGSSTGELFF. In DNA, the CDR3 is TGTGCCAGCAGCTTGGGGGAGGGGAGTAGTACCGGGGAGCTGTTTTTT. The full variable domain, in which reference TRBV11-3 and TRBJ2-2 provide the parts outside the CDR3, is EAGVVQSPRYKIIEKKQPVAFWCNPISGHNTLYWYLQNLGQGPELLIRYENEEAVDDSQLPKDRFSAERLKGVDSTLKIQPAELGDSAVYLCASSLGEGSSTGELFFGEGSRLTVL.

The gene calls are TRBV7-9 and TRBJ2-7; maybe TRBD2 (5 bases). This CDR3 region has 17 residues. The germline gives CDR1 SEHNR, CDR2 FQNEAQ (reference sequence). Deletions cut 1 base from V and 0 bases from J, with 16 bases between. CDR3: CASSLDSFEGISYEQYF. The CDR3 DNA reads TGTGCCAGCAGCTTAGACTCATTTGAGGGCATCTCCTACGAGCAGTACTTC.

With regard to this clone: One junction end does not reproduce the germline sequence, and a read error may be involved. This chain joins TRBV6-5 and TRBJ2-6; possibly TRBD1 for D (5 bases). CDR3 length: 15 amino acids. The germline V gene has CDR1 MNHEY and CDR2 SVGAGI. This CDR3 is CASSRELFGANGLTF. For the CDR3, the DNA is TGTGCCAGCAGCCGCGAGCTTTTTGGGGCCAACGGCCTGACTTTC.